The 31 T cell receptor beta chains reported below all come from one sample, sequenced in a study of T cell repertoires in cytomegalovirus infection. TCRdb reanalysed the reads using MiXCR and keeps one entry per CDR3 protein. The repertoire has under 200,000 distinct CDR3 sequences, less than 25% of them found once; the top ten carry under 30%. No antigen is known for these receptors. The material was CD8+ T cells from cultured PBMCs, obtained from culture after CMV antigen stimulation. All receptors derive from a human donor in good health (CMV status not recorded). Some clones in this sample may be carry-over from other donors' samples.

The chain combines TRBV7-4 with TRBJ2-3, with 9 bases matching TRBD2. Losses at the gene ends were 6 bases for V and 6 bases for J; bases not matched to a gene: 10. The CDR3 extends over 15 amino acids. Germline V CDR1 and CDR2: SGHVT, SQSDAQ. This CDR3 reads CASRPQRGELDTQYF. CDR3 coding DNA: TGTGCCAGCAGACCTCAGCGGGGGGAGTTGGATACGCAGTATTTT.

The gene calls are TRBV6-2 or TRBV6-3 and TRBJ2-5, with TRBD2 as a possible D gene (5 bases). V was trimmed by 4 bases and J by 5 bases, leaving 14 bases between them. In germline, CDR1 is MNHEY, CDR2 SVGEGT. The CDR3 loop spans 14 amino acids. CDR3 in DNA: TGTGCCAGCAGTTTTGTCGACGAGGGCGAGACCCAGTACTTC. This gives the protein CASSFVDEGETQYF.

This clonotype has more than one count but fewer than ten. The CDR3 spells CASSQEVPLSNYGYTF. The CDR3 DNA follows: TGTGCCAGCAGCCAAGAAGTCCCGCTTTCTAACTATGGCTACACCTTC. The genes are TRBV4-2 and TRBJ1-2; unclear D gene. The germline V and J ends were trimmed by 0 bases and 0 bases, with 11 bases remaining between them. Germline CDR1 and CDR2: LGHNA and YNFKEQ. CDR3 length: 16 amino acids.

This clonotype ranks as medium-sized. CDR3: CSARGEVGTSGGERETQYF. The CDR3 nucleotides read TGCAGTGCTAGAGGGGAGGTCGGGACTAGCGGGGGAGAACGAGAGACCCAGTACTTC. The chain carries TRBV20-1 and TRBJ2-5; 14 bases fit TRBD2. CDR1 is DFQATT, CDR2 SNEGSKA, per germline (reference sequence). Losses at the gene ends were 1 base for V and 4 bases for J; bases not matched to a gene: 14. The CDR3 sequence is 19 residues long.

The chain joins TRBV7-9 to TRBJ2-3; possibly TRBD1 for D (6 bases). The germline gives CDR1 SEHNR, CDR2 FQNEAQ (reference sequence). Trimming took 8 bases from V and 2 from J, leaving 20 bases between them. This CDR3 region has 16 residues. CDR3: CASPPASGTPTDTQYF. CDR3 DNA: TGTGCCAGCCCTCCCGCATCGGGGACACCCACAGATACGCAGTATTTT. The entire variable domain, with the rest obtained from reference TRBV7-9 and TRBJ2-3, is as follows: DTGVSQNPRHKITKRGQNVTFRCDPISEHNRLYWYRQTLGQGPEFLTYFQNEAQLEKSRLLSDRFSAERPKGSFSTLEIQRTEQGDSAMYLCASPPASGTPTDTQYFGPGTRLTVL.

The chain carries TRBV12-3 or TRBV12-4 and TRBJ1-2, with unresolved D. The CDR3 is made up of 13 amino acids. Trimming took off 8 bases at V and 3 bases at J, with 13 bases between the two ends. CDR3 sequence (DNA): TGTGCCAGCGATTGGGCAGATGACTATGGCTACACCTTC. Translated, it gives CASDWADDYGYTF.

The rearrangement joins TRBV6-6 to TRBJ1-1; a weak D match, TRBD1 (5 bases). V was clipped by 7 bases and J by 1 base, with 10 bases between them. Germline CDR1 reads MNHNY; CDR2 reads SVGAGI (reference sequence). The CDR3 runs to 13 residues. The chain's CDR3 is CASTGYRNTEAFF. Here the CDR3 DNA reads TGTGCCAGCACAGGGTATAGGAACACTGAAGCTTTCTTT.

This clonotype appeared a few times. V and J are TRBV7-2 and TRBJ2-1, with 10 bases identical to TRBD2. The CDR3 totals 16 residues. The V segment lost 4 bases and the J segment 2 bases; nucleotides outside the gene matches: 5. Per germline, CDR1 SGHTA and CDR2 FQGNSA. In nucleotides, the CDR3 is TGTGCCAGCAGCTGGGCTAGCGGGGGAACCTACAATGAGCAGTTCTTC. This gives the protein CASSWASGGTYNEQFF.

This clonotype showed up just a few times. The rearrangement joins TRBV7-9 to TRBJ1-1; a weak D match, TRBD1 (5 bases). Per germline, CDR1 SEHNR and CDR2 FQNEAQ (reference sequence). The CDR3 sequence is 12 residues long. Deletions cut 1 base from V and 11 bases from J, with 11 bases between. CDR3 bases: TGTGCCAGCAGCTTAGGGGGGAATCCGGCTTTCTTT. Amino acid sequence: CASSLGGNPAFF.

This clonotype appeared a few times. CDR3 coding DNA: TGTGCCAGGCGACAGATAGACCAAGAGACCCAGTACTTC. Translation: CARRQIDQETQYF. The gene calls are TRBV2 and TRBJ2-5, with D perhaps TRBD1 (5 bases). V was shortened by 9 bases and J by 0 bases, with 11 bases between the two germline ends. CDR1 and CDR2 (germline): SNHLY, FYNNEI. The CDR3 has 13 amino acids.

The chain uses TRBV11-3 and TRBJ2-1; D remains unclear. The CDR3 contains 12 residues. Germline V lookup: CDR1 SGHNT, CDR2 YENEEA. V lost 4 bases to trimming and J lost 5 bases, with 6 bases between them. The CDR3 region is CASSSVDNEQFF. CDR3 coding DNA: TGTGCCAGCAGCTCAGTGGACAATGAGCAGTTCTTC.

V gene TRBV14 combines with J gene TRBJ2-7, with D possibly TRBD2 on 7 matching bases. The ends were cut back, 1 base at V and 7 bases at J, with 23 bases in the middle. CDR1 and CDR2 from the germline V gene are SGHDN and FVKESK. CDR3 length: 17 amino acids. The CDR3 DNA reads TGTGCCAGCAGCCAAGGTCCCTCGTCGGGGGGCCGAAGGGAGCAGTACTTC. Translated, it gives CASSQGPSSGGRREQYF.

This chain connects TRBV7-2 to TRBJ2-1; 10 nucleotides match TRBD2. Germline CDR1 reads SGHTA; CDR2 reads FQGNSA. The CDR3 loop spans 14 amino acids. Trimming cost V 4 bases and J 7 bases; bases outside gene matches: 4. CDR3 amino acids: CASSSSGGMNEQFF. The CDR3 DNA is TGTGCCAGCAGCTCTAGCGGGGGTATGAATGAGCAGTTCTTC.

This clonotype was detected only a few times. Mismatch with germline at one junction end may stem from a read error. This CDR3 reads CASSLGEKAEQYF. CDR3 coding DNA: TGTGCTAGCAGCTTAGGTGAAAAAGCCGAGCAGTACTTC. This rearrangement joins TRBV7-7 to TRBJ2-7; no reliable D call. Germline lookup yields CDR1 SSHAT and CDR2 FNYEAQ (reference sequence). The CDR3 spans 13 residues.

This clonotype was found a few times. The V call is TRBV5-1, the J call TRBJ2-5; TRBD2 aligns across 14 bases. V lost 4 bases to trimming and J lost 3 bases; unmatched junction nucleotides: 5. The CDR3 runs 16 residues. In germline, CDR1 is SGHRS, CDR2 YFSETQ. CDR3 residues: CASSQGTSGGKETQYF. The DNA for the CDR3 is TGCGCCAGCAGCCAAGGGACTAGCGGGGGAAAAGAGACCCAGTACTTC.

This clonotype has more than one count but fewer than ten. The chain links TRBV18 to TRBJ1-5; 7 nucleotides align to TRBD1. The germline V gene has CDR1 KGHSH and CDR2 LQKENI. The CDR3 is 17 amino acids. V lost 4 bases to trimming and J lost 0 bases; unmatched junction nucleotides: 9. The CDR3 DNA is TGTGCCAGCTCACAAGGGACAGAAACTTATAGCAATCAGCCCCAGCATTTT. As protein: CASSQGTETYSNQPQHF.

The table lists this clonotype with a few counts. This sequence joins TRBV12-3 or TRBV12-4 and TRBJ2-7; 7 positions agree with TRBD1. This CDR3 is built from 16 residues. V dropped 10 bases and J dropped 2; count of bases not matched to a gene: 17. CDR3 in DNA: TGTGCCACCCTCTCCACAGGGGCCCTCGACGCCTACGAGCAGTACTTC. Its translation is CATLSTGALDAYEQYF.

This clonotype was observed a handful of times. The genes are TRBV19 and TRBJ1-5; D is perhaps TRBD1 (5 bases). CDR3 length equals 15 residues. The germline V gene encodes CDR1 LNHDA and CDR2 SQIVND (reference sequence). V was shortened by 5 bases and J by 4 bases, with 15 bases between the two germline ends. The CDR3 loop reads CASSPGTHSNQPQHF. The CDR3 DNA reads TGTGCCAGTAGTCCCGGGACGCATAGTAATCAGCCCCAGCATTTT. The whole variable domain, filled in from reference TRBV19 and TRBJ1-5, reads DGGITQSPKYLFRKEGQNVTLSCEQNLNHDAMYWYRQDPGQGLRLIYYSQIVNDFQKGDIAEGYSVSREKKESFPLTVTSAQKNPTAFYLCASSPGTHSNQPQHFGDGTRLSIL.

V gene TRBV6-6 combines with J gene TRBJ2-1; 9 nucleotides align to TRBD1. The CDR3 is 14 amino acids. V lost 4 bases and J lost 11; bases outside the gene matches: 9. From germline, CDR1 is MNHNY and CDR2 SVGAGI (reference sequence). CDR3 bases: TGTGCCAGCAGTTTGGACAGGGGCCAGATTAAGCAGTTCTTC. As protein: CASSLDRGQIKQFF.

This clonotype was seen a few times. The chain joins TRBV12-3 or TRBV12-4 to TRBJ2-3; D not certain. V was trimmed by 8 bases and J by 1 base, leaving 10 bases between them. CDR3 size: 13 residues. The CDR3 region has the DNA TGTGCCAGCGCGTCAGGAGGCACAGATACGCAGTATTTT. This encodes CASASGGTDTQYF.

V usage is TRBV28 and J usage is TRBJ1-1; D remains ambiguous. V was pared by 6 bases and J by 1 base, with 6 bases between. Germline V gene lookup returns CDR1 MDHEN and CDR2 SYDVKM. This CDR3 contains 12 residues. Written as DNA, the CDR3 is TGTGCCAGCAGGGACCGGAACACTGAAGCTTTCTTT. This encodes CASRDRNTEAFF.

The chain combines TRBV4-1 with TRBJ2-6; weak D call: TRBD1 (6 bases). V lost 4 bases, J lost 0 bases, and 16 bases lay in between. Germline-derived CDR1 and CDR2 are MGHRA and YSYEKL. The CDR3 covers 18 residues. The CDR3 DNA is TGCGCCAGCAGCCCTTCTGGGACACCGAGCTCTGGGGCCAACGTCCTGACTTTC. Protein product: CASSPSGTPSSGANVLTF.

This clonotype was seen a few times. The chain joins TRBV12-3 or TRBV12-4 to TRBJ1-6, with D hard to call. CDR3 length: 11 amino acids. V dropped 2 bases and J dropped 13 bases, with 6 bases sitting between them. CDR3 nucleotide sequence: TGTGCCAGCAGTTTATTCGGGCCCCTCCACTTT. Protein sequence: CASSLFGPLHF.

In this sample, this clonotype turned up a few times. The J gene is TRBJ2-7, the V gene TRBV7-2, with D hard to call. With 2 bases removed from V and 3 bases from J, the gap between germline ends came to 14 bases. Germline V lookup: CDR1 SGHTA, CDR2 FQGNSA. The CDR3 has 15 amino acids. In nucleotides, the CDR3 is TGTGCCAGCAGCTTACTCGGACGGGTGAACTACGAGCAGTACTTC. Protein sequence: CASSLLGRVNYEQYF.

This clonotype was seen only a few times. The CDR3 DNA reads as TGTGCCAGCAGCTCCCTGGGGTCGGGGGGAAGCAATCAGCCCCAGCATTTT. It translates to CASSSLGSGGSNQPQHF. The chain combines TRBV7-9 with TRBJ1-5; the D gene is possibly TRBD1 (5 bases). Trimming removed 4 bases from V and 1 base from J, with 17 bases in between. The CDR3 runs 17 residues. Germline CDR1 SEHNR, CDR2 FQNEAQ (reference sequence). Full variable domain (rest looked up from reference TRBV7-9 and TRBJ1-5): DTGVSQNPRHKITKRGQNVTFRCDPISEHNRLYWYRQTLGQGPEFLTYFQNEAQLEKSRLLSDRFSAERPKGSFSTLEIQRTEQGDSAMYLCASSSLGSGGSNQPQHFGDGTRLSIL.

This chain connects TRBV4-3 to TRBJ2-5, with D tentatively TRBD1 or TRBD2 (5 bases each). Germline V gene data show CDR1 as LGHNA and CDR2 as YSLEER. This CDR3 comprises 15 residues. V was clipped by 3 bases and J by 4 bases, with 15 bases between them. The CDR3 DNA is TGCGCCAGCAGCCAGGGCCCCAGTGGGGGAGAGACCCAGTACTTC. It is translated as CASSQGPSGGETQYF.

V is TRBV12-3 or TRBV12-4 and J is TRBJ2-1; TRBD2 agrees at 7 bases. The CDR3 totals 17 residues. J gave up 8 bases and V 8 bases, and 21 bases lay outside the gene matches. The CDR3 sequence is CASGLRRGEFGWHEQFF. CDR3 nucleotides: TGTGCCAGCGGACTTCGTCGGGGGGAGTTCGGGTGGCATGAGCAGTTCTTC.

This chain uses TRBV12-3 or TRBV12-4 with TRBJ2-3; TRBD2 matches at 10 bases. The CDR3 totals 16 residues. Trimming took 7 bases from V and 4 from J; bases not matched to a gene: 11. CDR3 in DNA: TGTGCCAGCACCACCCCTAAGCGGGGGGGCCCAGATACGCAGTATTTT. It specifies CASTTPKRGGPDTQYF.

The chain recombines TRBV7-9 with TRBJ1-5, with TRBD1 identical over 8 bases. This CDR3 contains 14 residues. CDR1 SEHNR and CDR2 FQNEAQ come from the germline V gene (reference sequence). The V and J ends lost 2 bases and 6 bases, in that order; junction bases with no gene match: 3. For the CDR3, the DNA is TGTGCCAGCAGCTTATCGACAGGGGCTCAGCCCCAGCATTTT. This sequence encodes CASSLSTGAQPQHF. The entire variable domain, with the rest obtained from reference TRBV7-9 and TRBJ1-5, is as follows: DTGVSQNPRHKITKRGQNVTFRCDPISEHNRLYWYRQTLGQGPEFLTYFQNEAQLEKSRLLSDRFSAERPKGSFSTLEIQRTEQGDSAMYLCASSLSTGAQPQHFGDGTRLSIL.

This clonotype came up a few times. Here the CDR3 reads CASSLGASLNYGYTF. The DNA for the CDR3 is TGTGCCAGCAGCTTAGGCGCCAGCCTTAACTATGGCTACACCTTC. The chain employs TRBV7-9 and TRBJ1-2; D is ambiguous. This CDR3 contains 15 residues. V gave up 1 base and J gave up 1 base, with 10 bases separating them. Germline CDR1 reads SEHNR; CDR2 reads FQNEAQ (reference sequence).

This clonotype was detected ten times or more. The chain has TRBV28 and TRBJ1-5; D might be TRBD1 (5 bases). V gave up 8 bases and J gave up 6 bases, with 14 bases separating them. This CDR3 has 13 amino acids. Per germline, CDR1 MDHEN and CDR2 SYDVKM. The chain's CDR3 is CASWWGVGQPQHF. CDR3 DNA: TGTGCCAGCTGGTGGGGGGTGGGTCAGCCCCAGCATTTT. Together with reference TRBV28 and TRBJ1-5, the CDR3 gives the full variable domain: DVKVTQSSRYLVKRTGEKVFLECVQDMDHENMFWYRQDPGLGLRLIYFSYDVKMKEKGDIPEGYSVSREKKERFSLILESASTNQTSMYLCASWWGVGQPQHFGDGTRLSIL.